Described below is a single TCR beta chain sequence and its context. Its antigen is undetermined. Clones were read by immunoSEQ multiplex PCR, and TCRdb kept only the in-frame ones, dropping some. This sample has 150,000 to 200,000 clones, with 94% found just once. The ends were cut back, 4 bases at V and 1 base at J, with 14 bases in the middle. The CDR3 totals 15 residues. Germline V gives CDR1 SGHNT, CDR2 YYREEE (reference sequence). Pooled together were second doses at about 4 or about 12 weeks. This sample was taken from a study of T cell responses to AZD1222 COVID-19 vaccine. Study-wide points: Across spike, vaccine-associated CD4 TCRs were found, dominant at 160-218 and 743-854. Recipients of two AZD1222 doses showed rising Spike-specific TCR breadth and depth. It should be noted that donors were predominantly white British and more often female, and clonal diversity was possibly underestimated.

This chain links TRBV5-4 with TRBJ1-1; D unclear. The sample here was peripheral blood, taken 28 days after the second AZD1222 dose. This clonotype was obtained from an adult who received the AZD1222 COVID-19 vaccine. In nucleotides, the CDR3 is TGTGCCAGCAGCCCGAGAGAGGTCGCGAACACTGAAGCTTTCTTT. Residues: CASSPREVANTEAFF.